These T cell receptor beta chains were read from a single sample in a study of blood T cell repertoires in COVID-19. Profiling relied on immunoSEQ multiplex PCR, and the TCRdb table lists in-frame clones only, not all of them. The sample contains about 430,000 clones, over 75% of which appear only once. Sequencing was done on a sample of PBMCs or T cells enriched from blood (not recorded which). Every receptor here comes from a man aged 25-40 years who had recovered from COVID-19. CDR3s include the opening cysteine and the closing phenylalanine or tryptophan. A D gene is named only where the DNA matches it firmly. Clone size, where shown, is once, few, many, or a class for clones that have expanded.

V	size	D	J	DNA	CDR3
TRBV7-2	-	TRBD1	TRBJ1-4	TGTGCCAGCAGCACCCAGACAGGGGGTAATGAAAAACTGTTTTTT	CASSTQTGGNEKLFF
TRBV27	-	-	TRBJ2-7	TGTGCCAGCAGTGCAACAGGGATCCCCTACGAGCAGTACTTC	CASSATGIPYEQYF
TRBV4-1	-	-	TRBJ2-1	TGCGCCAGCAGCCAAGTAACGTTGGGAGCGGGCTCCTACAATGAGCAGTTCTTC	CASSQVTLGAGSYNEQFF
TRBV6-5	-	-	TRBJ2-5	TGTGCCAGCAGTTCCCGACAAGTCGTAGAGACCCAGTACTTC	CASSSRQVVETQYF
TRBV7-6	-	-	TRBJ2-1	TGTGCCAGCAGCCTACAGTGGGAGCAGTTCTTC	CASSLQWEQFF
TRBV10-3	-	TRBD1	TRBJ1-2	TGTGCCATCAGTGGATGGGGACAGGGCCGTGGCTACACCTTC	CAISGWGQGRGYTF
TRBV5-6	-	-	TRBJ1-3	TGTGCCAGCAGCCCCGGGAGGTGGAACACCATATATTTT	CASSPGRWNTIYF
TRBV5-4	-	-	TRBJ1-5	TGTGCCAGCAGCTTGGAGGGGTCCCAGCCCCAGCATTTT	CASSLEGSQPQHF
TRBV5-1	-	TRBD2	TRBJ2-1	TGCGCCAGCAGCTTGTCGGCGGGAGAAGGTTATGAGCAGTTCTTC	CASSLSAGEGYEQFF
TRBV10-3	-	-	TRBJ1-2	TGTGCCATAGGGGCGCTGGACCGCCCGGGCTACACCTTC	CAIGALDRPGYTF
TRBV2	-	-	TRBJ1-5	TGTGCCAGCAAGGCAGGGGATCAAGCTCAGCCCCAGCATTTT	CASKAGDQAQPQHF
TRBV18	-	-	TRBJ1-1	TGTGCCAGCTCACCTCAACAGAACACTGAAGCTTTCTTT	CASSPQQNTEAFF
TRBV11-2	-	-	TRBJ2-5	TGTGCCAGCAGCTCCTACAGGGTGGGTACTGTCCAAGAGACCCAGTACTTC	CASSSYRVGTVQETQYF
TRBV7-9	-	TRBD1	TRBJ2-1	TGTGCCAGCAGCGGCGCCGGGACAGGGTACCACAATGAGCAGTTCTTC	CASSGAGTGYHNEQFF
TRBV3-1/TRBV3-2	-	-	TRBJ2-2	TGTGCCAGCAGCCCCACCGGGGTGGGCGCCGGGGAGCTGTTTTTT	CASSPTGVGAGELFF
TRBV7-3	-	-	TRBJ2-7	TGTGCCAGCAGCCCTCCTGGGAGGTACGAGCAGTACTTC	CASSPPGRYEQYF
TRBV28	-	-	TRBJ2-7	TGTGCCAGCAGTTTAGTAGCGCCGTCCTACGAGCAGTACTTC	CASSLVAPSYEQYF
TRBV18	-	-	TRBJ2-7	TGTGCCAGCTCACCGACTCCACCAGGGTTTTACGAGCAGTACTTC	CASSPTPPGFYEQYF
TRBV6-1	once	-	TRBJ2-7	TGTGCCAGCAGTGAAGGAGGGCAGTACGAGCAGTACTTC	CASSEGGQYEQYF
TRBV21-1	-	-	TRBJ1-6	TGTGCCAGCAGCTCCTACCCTTACACAGTTAATTCACCCCTCCACTTT	CASSSYPYTVNSPLHF
TRBV30	few	TRBD2	TRBJ2-7	TGTGCCTGGAGAATAGCGGGAGGGACGGGTGAGCAGTACTTC	CAWRIAGGTGEQYF
TRBV30	-	TRBD1	TRBJ2-1	TGTGCCTGGGTTCCGGGACAGGGATCCTACAATGAGCAGTTCTTC	CAWVPGQGSYNEQFF
TRBV5-1	-	-	TRBJ1-5	TGCGCCAGCTCTGAGGGTAGCAATCAGCCCCAGCATTTT	CASSEGSNQPQHF
TRBV5-1	-	TRBD1	TRBJ2-7	TGCGCCAGCAGCTCCGGGACAGGGTCCGTTTTAAACGAGCAGTACTTC	CASSSGTGSVLNEQYF
TRBV7-9	-	-	TRBJ1-1	TGTGCCAGCAGCACTTCCGGGACAACTAACACTGAAGCTTTCTTT	CASSTSGTTNTEAFF
TRBV6-1	-	-	TRBJ1-2	TGTGCCAGCAGTGAAGACCGAGGAAAGAACTATGGCTACACCTTC	CASSEDRGKNYGYTF
TRBV5-1	-	-	TRBJ1-1	TGCGCCAGCAGCTTGGAGAGGGATACTGAAGCTTTCTTT	CASSLERDTEAFF
TRBV2	-	TRBD1	TRBJ1-1	TGTGCCAGCAGTTCTACAGGGGTAACTGAAGCTTTCTTT	CASSSTGVTEAFF
TRBV9	few	TRBD1	TRBJ2-1	TGTGCCAGCAGCGCGGGACAGGGGTTTGTGAATGAGCAGTTCTTC	CASSAGQGFVNEQFF
TRBV6-4	-	TRBD1	TRBJ1-2	TGTGCCAGCAGAGGGGCAGGGACAGGGGATGGCTACACCTTC	CASRGAGTGDGYTF
TRBV7-2	-	-	TRBJ1-6	TGTGCCAGCAGCTTCATGCCCACAGTCTTCTCCTATAATTCACCCCTCCACTTT	CASSFMPTVFSYNSPLHF
TRBV19	-	-	TRBJ1-1	TGTGCCAGTATACCCGACAGATTGAACACTGAAGCTTTCTTT	CASIPDRLNTEAFF
TRBV10-2	-	-	TRBJ2-2	TGCGCCAGCAGTGAGCTCCCTAGCGCCAACACCGGGGAGCTGTTTTTT	CASSELPSANTGELFF
TRBV12-3/TRBV12-4	-	-	TRBJ1-3	TGTGCCAGCAGCCCGATCGGCGGGAACACCATATATTTT	CASSPIGGNTIYF
TRBV24-1	-	TRBD2	TRBJ2-1	TGTGCCACCAGTGATCCTCAGGGAGGGGACTACAATGAGCAGTTCTTC	CATSDPQGGDYNEQFF
TRBV7-3	-	-	TRBJ1-5	TGTGCCAGTCAAGGGCGGGGTCCGGATCAGCCCCAGCATTTT	CASQGRGPDQPQHF
TRBV5-6	-	-	TRBJ2-1	TGTGCCAGCAGCGGGACTCCGAATGAGCAGTTCTTC	CASSGTPNEQFF
TRBV11-1	-	-	TRBJ2-7	TGTGCCAGCAGCTTCTACCGGAGCTCCTACGAGCAGTACTTC	CASSFYRSSYEQYF
TRBV10-3	-	TRBD1	TRBJ1-2	TGTGCCATCAGCGGACAGGGTGGAGATAGTGGGGTTCCCAACTATGGCTACACCTTC	CAISGQGGDSGVPNYGYTF
TRBV2	-	-	TRBJ1-1	TGTGCCAGCTCAGCCGAGGACACTGAAGCTTTCTTT	CASSAEDTEAFF
TRBV7-9	once	TRBD1	TRBJ1-6	TGTGCCAGCAGTGAGGGACAGGCGAGCTCCTATAATTCACCCCTCCACTTT	CASSEGQASSYNSPLHF
TRBV11-2	-	TRBD1	TRBJ2-3	TGTGCCAGCACCTATTTAGGGACAGGAATCGATACGCAGTATTTT	CASTYLGTGIDTQYF
TRBV24-1	few	-	TRBJ2-1	TGTGCCACCAGTGGCGGGACCCCCTACAATGAGCAGTTCTTC	CATSGGTPYNEQFF
TRBV29-1	-	-	TRBJ2-1	TGCAGCGTTTTGAGCTCCTACAATGAGCAGTTCTTC	CSVLSSYNEQFF
TRBV5-1	-	TRBD1	TRBJ2-1	TGCGCCAGCAGCCCAAAGAAGGTTCTCGGGGGACAGGGGATCAATGAGCAGTTCTTC	CASSPKKVLGGQGINEQFF
TRBV28	-	-	TRBJ2-7	TGTGCCAGCAGTCCCCCGGGTTTGGACGAGCAGTACTTC	CASSPPGLDEQYF
TRBV28	-	TRBD2	TRBJ2-1	TGTGCCAGCAGGAAGACTAGCTTTTGGTACAATGAGCAGTTCTTC	CASRKTSFWYNEQFF
TRBV19	-	TRBD1	TRBJ1-2	TGTGCCAGTAGTCAGACAGGGGCTAACTATGGCTACACCTTC	CASSQTGANYGYTF
TRBV7-8	-	TRBD2	TRBJ2-1	TGTGCCAGCAGCTTAGAGTCTAGCGGCGATGAGCAGTTCTTC	CASSLESSGDEQFF
TRBV3-1/TRBV3-2	-	TRBD2	TRBJ2-2	TGTGCCAGCCGGACTAGCGGGAGGGCCACCGGGGAGCTGTTTTTT	CASRTSGRATGELFF
TRBV14	once	TRBD1	TRBJ1-2	TGTGCCAGCAGCCCGACAGGGGGCGCCGACTATGGCTACACCTTC	CASSPTGGADYGYTF
TRBV15	-	-	TRBJ2-5	TGTGCCACCAGCAGAGATCTCTACCCCTCCGGGGAGACCCAGTACTTC	CATSRDLYPSGETQYF
TRBV13	-	TRBD1	TRBJ1-2	TGTGCCACCAGACAGGGGCGATGGGACTATGGCTACACCTTC	CATRQGRWDYGYTF
TRBV4-1	few	TRBD1	TRBJ1-2	TGCGCCAGCAGCCAGGAGGGGACAGGGCGAAACTATGGCTACACCTTC	CASSQEGTGRNYGYTF